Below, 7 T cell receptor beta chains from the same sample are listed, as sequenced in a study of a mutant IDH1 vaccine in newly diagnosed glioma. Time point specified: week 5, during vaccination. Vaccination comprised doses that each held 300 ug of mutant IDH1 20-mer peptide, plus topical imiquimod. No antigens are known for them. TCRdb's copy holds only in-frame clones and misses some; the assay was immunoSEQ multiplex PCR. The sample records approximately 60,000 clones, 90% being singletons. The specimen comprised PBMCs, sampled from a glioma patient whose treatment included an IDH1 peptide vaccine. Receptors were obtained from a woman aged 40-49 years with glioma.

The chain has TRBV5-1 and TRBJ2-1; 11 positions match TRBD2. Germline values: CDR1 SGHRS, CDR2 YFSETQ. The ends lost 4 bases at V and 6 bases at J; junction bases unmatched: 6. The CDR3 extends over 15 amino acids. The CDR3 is CASSASGGSSNEQFF. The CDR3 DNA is TGCGCCAGCAGCGCTAGCGGGGGGTCTTCCAATGAGCAGTTCTTC.

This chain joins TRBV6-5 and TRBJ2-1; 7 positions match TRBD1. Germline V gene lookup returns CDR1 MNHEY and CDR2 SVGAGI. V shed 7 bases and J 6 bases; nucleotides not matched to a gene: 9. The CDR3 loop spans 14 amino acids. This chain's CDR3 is CASKGRGPVNEQFF. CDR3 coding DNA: TGTGCCAGCAAGGGTAGGGGGCCAGTCAATGAGCAGTTCTTC.

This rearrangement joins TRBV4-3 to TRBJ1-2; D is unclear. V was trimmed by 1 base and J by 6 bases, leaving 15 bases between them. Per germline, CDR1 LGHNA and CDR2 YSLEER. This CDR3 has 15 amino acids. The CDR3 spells CASSQVGTDYDGYTF. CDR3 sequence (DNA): TGCGCCAGCAGCCAAGTGGGCACAGACTATGATGGCTACACCTTC.

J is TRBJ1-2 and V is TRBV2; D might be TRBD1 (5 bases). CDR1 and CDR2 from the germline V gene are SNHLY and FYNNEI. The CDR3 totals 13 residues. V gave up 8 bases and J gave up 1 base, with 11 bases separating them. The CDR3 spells CASAGFNNYGYTF. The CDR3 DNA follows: TGTGCCAGCGCAGGGTTTAATAACTATGGCTACACCTTC. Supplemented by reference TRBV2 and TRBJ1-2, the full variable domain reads EPEVTQTPSHQVTQMGQEVILRCVPISNHLYFYWYRQILGQKVEFLVSFYNNEISEKSEIFDDQFSVERPDGSNFTLKIRSTKLEDSAMYFCASAGFNNYGYTFGSGTRLTVV.

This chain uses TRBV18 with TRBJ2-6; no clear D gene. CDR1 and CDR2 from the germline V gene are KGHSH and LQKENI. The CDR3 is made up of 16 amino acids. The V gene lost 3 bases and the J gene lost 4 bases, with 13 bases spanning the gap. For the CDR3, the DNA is TGTGCCAGCTCACCCAACCCCCCGTCCGGGGCCAACGTCCTGACTTTC. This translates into CASSPNPPSGANVLTF.

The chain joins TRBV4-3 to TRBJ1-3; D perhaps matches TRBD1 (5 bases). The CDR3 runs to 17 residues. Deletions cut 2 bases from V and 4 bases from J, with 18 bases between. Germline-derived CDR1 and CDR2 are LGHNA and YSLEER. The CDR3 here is CASSQLTANLGGNTIYF. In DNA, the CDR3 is TGCGCCAGCAGCCAATTGACAGCTAATTTGGGAGGAAACACCATATATTTT.

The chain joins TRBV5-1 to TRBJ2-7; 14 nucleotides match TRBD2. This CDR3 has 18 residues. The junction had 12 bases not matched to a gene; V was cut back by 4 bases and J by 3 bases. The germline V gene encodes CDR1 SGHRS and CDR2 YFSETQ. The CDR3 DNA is TGCGCCAGCAGCGGGGGACTAGCGGGAGACCGAAGTAACTACGAGCAGTACTTC. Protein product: CASSGGLAGDRSNYEQYF.